This is a list of T cell receptor beta chains from one sample in a study of blood T cell repertoires in COVID-19. Here immunoSEQ multiplex PCR was the method, and the copy in TCRdb shows in-frame clones only, minus some. The data contain 250,000 to 350,000 clones, about 82% of them singletons. The source material was peripheral blood. These receptors came from a woman aged 50 to 60 with acute or convalescent COVID-19. CDR3s include the opening cysteine and the closing phenylalanine or tryptophan. Each record gives: V gene, D gene, clone size, J gene, CDR3 protein, CDR3 DNA. The D gene is left open where the match is weak. Where a row states a size, it is once, few, many or the class of an expanded clone; other rows omit it.

v_gene: TRBV7-7; d_gene: -; abundance: -; j_gene: TRBJ2-3; CDR3aa: CASSFSPRRGDTQYF; CDR3nt: TGTGCCAGCAGCTTTTCCCCTAGGAGGGGAGATACGCAGTATTTT
v_gene: TRBV24-1; d_gene: -; abundance: few; j_gene: TRBJ1-1; CDR3aa: CATSDPGGEAFF; CDR3nt: TGTGCCACCAGTGACCCCGGGGGAGAAGCTTTCTTT
v_gene: TRBV4-2; d_gene: -; abundance: few; j_gene: TRBJ1-1; CDR3aa: CASSQDQGPNTEAFF; CDR3nt: TGTGCCAGCAGCCAAGATCAGGGCCCGAACACTGAAGCTTTCTTT
v_gene: TRBV7-2; d_gene: TRBD2; abundance: -; j_gene: TRBJ2-7; CDR3aa: CASSPTSGHYEQYF; CDR3nt: TGTGCCAGCAGCCCGACTAGCGGGCACTACGAGCAGTACTTC
v_gene: TRBV2; d_gene: -; abundance: -; j_gene: TRBJ2-5; CDR3aa: CASAGDPPETQYF; CDR3nt: TGTGCCAGTGCCGGGGATCCGCCGGAGACCCAGTACTTC
v_gene: TRBV5-3; d_gene: TRBD1; abundance: -; j_gene: TRBJ1-1; CDR3aa: CARSLETGRGTSTEAFF; CDR3nt: TGTGCCAGAAGCTTGGAGACTGGCAGGGGGACGAGCACTGAAGCTTTCTTT
v_gene: TRBV7-3; d_gene: -; abundance: -; j_gene: TRBJ2-2; CDR3aa: CASRTNTGELFF; CDR3nt: TGTGCCAGCAGAACAAACACCGGGGAGCTGTTTTTT
v_gene: TRBV18; d_gene: TRBD2; abundance: -; j_gene: TRBJ2-7; CDR3aa: CASSPPGGNFYEQYF; CDR3nt: TGTGCCAGCTCACCACCCGGGGGGAACTTCTACGAGCAGTACTTC
v_gene: TRBV28; d_gene: -; abundance: -; j_gene: TRBJ2-7; CDR3aa: CASSPREGGTFLYEQYF; CDR3nt: TGTGCCAGCAGTCCGCGAGAAGGGGGTACTTTCCTCTACGAGCAGTACTTC
v_gene: TRBV27; d_gene: TRBD2; abundance: -; j_gene: TRBJ2-1; CDR3aa: CASSFTGGPGEQFF; CDR3nt: TGTGCCAGCAGTTTCACGGGAGGGCCCGGTGAGCAGTTCTTC
v_gene: TRBV21-1; d_gene: -; abundance: once; j_gene: TRBJ2-5; CDR3aa: CASSQRTVTNGFQETQYF; CDR3nt: TGTGCCAGCAGCCAGCGGACCGTGACTAACGGGTTCCAAGAGACCCAGTACTTC
v_gene: TRBV9; d_gene: TRBD2; abundance: -; j_gene: TRBJ2-3; CDR3aa: CASSVGILAGGTDTQYF; CDR3nt: TGTGCCAGCAGCGTAGGAATCCTAGCGGGAGGGACAGATACGCAGTATTTT
v_gene: TRBV28; d_gene: -; abundance: -; j_gene: TRBJ1-1; CDR3aa: CASTSGGRGNTEAFF; CDR3nt: TGTGCCAGCACCTCGGGGGGGCGAGGAAACACTGAAGCTTTCTTT
v_gene: TRBV27; d_gene: TRBD1; abundance: -; j_gene: TRBJ1-1; CDR3aa: CASNPWYRGPEAFF; CDR3nt: TGTGCCAGCAACCCGTGGTACAGGGGACCCGAAGCTTTCTTT
v_gene: TRBV5-1; d_gene: TRBD2; abundance: -; j_gene: TRBJ2-1; CDR3aa: CASSSGTSGSYEQFF; CDR3nt: TGCGCCAGCAGCTCCGGGACTAGCGGGAGTTATGAGCAGTTCTTC
v_gene: TRBV4-2; d_gene: -; abundance: few; j_gene: TRBJ2-3; CDR3aa: CASSPGGDTDTQYF; CDR3nt: TGTGCCAGCAGCCCCGGTGGTGATACAGATACGCAGTATTTT
v_gene: TRBV6-6; d_gene: -; abundance: -; j_gene: TRBJ1-5; CDR3aa: CASSNQGRAGNQPQHF; CDR3nt: TGTGCCAGCAGTAACCAGGGCAGGGCTGGGAATCAGCCCCAGCATTTT
v_gene: TRBV9; d_gene: TRBD1; abundance: -; j_gene: TRBJ1-2; CDR3aa: CASSSQGALTNYGYTF; CDR3nt: TGTGCCAGCAGCTCACAGGGGGCCTTGACTAACTATGGCTACACCTTC
v_gene: TRBV24-1; d_gene: TRBD1; abundance: -; j_gene: TRBJ1-4; CDR3aa: CATSGTGDNEKLFF; CDR3nt: TGTGCCACCAGTGGGACAGGTGATAATGAAAAACTGTTTTTT
v_gene: TRBV4-1; d_gene: -; abundance: -; j_gene: TRBJ2-7; CDR3aa: CASSQVGTRYEQYF; CDR3nt: TGCGCCAGCAGCCAAGTCGGGACACGCTACGAGCAGTACTTC
v_gene: TRBV30; d_gene: TRBD2; abundance: -; j_gene: TRBJ2-7; CDR3aa: CAWSGLAGGKLTYEQYF; CDR3nt: TGTGCCTGGAGTGGTCTAGCGGGAGGGAAATTAACCTACGAGCAGTACTTC
v_gene: TRBV20-1; d_gene: TRBD1; abundance: few; j_gene: TRBJ1-2; CDR3aa: CSARQGGGYTF; CDR3nt: TGCAGTGCCAGACAGGGTGGTGGCTACACCTTC
v_gene: TRBV5-8; d_gene: -; abundance: -; j_gene: TRBJ2-7; CDR3aa: CASARQVRGEQYF; CDR3nt: TGTGCCAGCGCGAGGCAGGTCCGGGGCGAGCAGTACTTC
v_gene: TRBV18; d_gene: TRBD1; abundance: -; j_gene: TRBJ1-4; CDR3aa: CASSRRDRDEKLFF; CDR3nt: TGTGCCAGCTCACGAAGGGACAGGGACGAAAAACTGTTTTTT
v_gene: TRBV4-1; d_gene: -; abundance: -; j_gene: TRBJ1-1; CDR3aa: CASSPDEVYAFF; CDR3nt: TGCGCCAGCAGCCCTGACGAGGTCTACGCTTTCTTT
v_gene: TRBV2; d_gene: TRBD1; abundance: -; j_gene: TRBJ1-1; CDR3aa: CATPLGGGLRADTEAFF; CDR3nt: TGTGCCACCCCCCTCGGAGGGGGCTTAAGAGCGGACACTGAAGCTTTCTTT
v_gene: TRBV14; d_gene: -; abundance: -; j_gene: TRBJ1-3; CDR3aa: CASSRTFSGNTIYF; CDR3nt: TGTGCCAGCAGTCGGACTTTCTCTGGAAACACCATATATTTT
v_gene: TRBV19; d_gene: TRBD2; abundance: -; j_gene: TRBJ2-3; CDR3aa: CATYVAGETDTQYF; CDR3nt: TGTGCCACCTACGTAGCGGGAGAAACAGATACGCAGTATTTT
v_gene: TRBV20-1; d_gene: TRBD1; abundance: -; j_gene: TRBJ1-1; CDR3aa: CSASSQTRGRTEAFF; CDR3nt: TGCAGTGCTAGTTCGCAGACCAGGGGGCGGACTGAAGCTTTCTTT
v_gene: TRBV5-1; d_gene: -; abundance: -; j_gene: TRBJ2-5; CDR3aa: CASSPVGVEETQYF; CDR3nt: TGCGCCAGCAGCCCGGTCGGGGTGGAGGAGACCCAGTACTTC
v_gene: TRBV5-6; d_gene: TRBD1; abundance: few; j_gene: TRBJ2-7; CDR3aa: CASSWRPGTGTEQYF; CDR3nt: TGTGCCAGCAGCTGGAGGCCGGGGACAGGGACCGAGCAGTACTTC
v_gene: TRBV28; d_gene: -; abundance: -; j_gene: TRBJ1-1; CDR3aa: CASSSYLGREAFF; CDR3nt: TGTGCCAGCAGTTCCTACCTGGGGAGGGAAGCTTTCTTT
v_gene: TRBV7-2; d_gene: TRBD2; abundance: -; j_gene: TRBJ2-1; CDR3aa: CASSSLSGTTYNEQFF; CDR3nt: TGTGCCAGCAGCTCCCTTAGCGGGACTACGTACAATGAGCAGTTCTTC
v_gene: TRBV9; d_gene: -; abundance: -; j_gene: TRBJ1-2; CDR3aa: CASSVGAGPEDNYGYTF; CDR3nt: TGTGCCAGCAGCGTAGGGGCAGGGCCTGAAGATAACTATGGCTACACCTTC
v_gene: TRBV27; d_gene: TRBD2; abundance: -; j_gene: TRBJ2-7; CDR3aa: CATVSFGGTSGRTYF; CDR3nt: TGTGCCACCGTGAGTTTCGGTGGGACTAGCGGGAGAACGTACTTC
v_gene: TRBV7-7; d_gene: -; abundance: -; j_gene: TRBJ2-5; CDR3aa: CASSLGPGARETQYF; CDR3nt: TGTGCTAGCAGCTTAGGCCCAGGGGCTAGGGAGACCCAGTACTTC
v_gene: TRBV27; d_gene: TRBD1; abundance: -; j_gene: TRBJ1-5; CDR3aa: CASSLGGQANQPQHF; CDR3nt: TGTGCCAGCAGTTTGGGGGGACAGGCCAATCAGCCCCAGCATTTT
v_gene: TRBV19; d_gene: TRBD1; abundance: once; j_gene: TRBJ1-6; CDR3aa: CASSVNTGTGYNSPLHF; CDR3nt: TGTGCCAGTAGTGTCAACACCGGGACAGGCTATAATTCACCCCTCCACTTT
v_gene: TRBV7-2; d_gene: TRBD1; abundance: -; j_gene: TRBJ2-7; CDR3aa: CASSLVAGGRSSYEQYF; CDR3nt: TGTGCCAGCAGCTTAGTCGCAGGGGGCCGGAGCTCCTACGAGCAGTACTTC
v_gene: TRBV24-1; d_gene: -; abundance: -; j_gene: TRBJ2-1; CDR3aa: CATRAGNNEQFF; CDR3nt: TGTGCCACCAGGGCAGGGAACAATGAGCAGTTCTTC
v_gene: TRBV5-1; d_gene: -; abundance: -; j_gene: TRBJ1-1; CDR3aa: CASSWSQGGTEAFF; CDR3nt: TGCGCCAGCAGCTGGTCGCAGGGCGGCACTGAAGCTTTCTTT
v_gene: TRBV5-1; d_gene: TRBD1; abundance: -; j_gene: TRBJ2-5; CDR3aa: CASSDGQGDQETQYF; CDR3nt: TGCGCCAGCAGCGACGGACAGGGGGACCAAGAGACCCAGTACTTC
v_gene: TRBV5-1; d_gene: -; abundance: -; j_gene: TRBJ1-5; CDR3aa: CASSLGQGEQPQHF; CDR3nt: TGCGCCAGCAGCTTGGGGCAGGGTGAGCAGCCCCAGCATTTT
v_gene: TRBV6-5; d_gene: -; abundance: -; j_gene: TRBJ2-7; CDR3aa: CASSYSLPPYEQYF; CDR3nt: TGTGCCAGCAGTTACAGCCTACCCCCCTACGAGCAGTACTTC
v_gene: TRBV6-5; d_gene: -; abundance: -; j_gene: TRBJ2-7; CDR3aa: CASSWGEGFFYEQYF; CDR3nt: TGTGCCAGCAGTTGGGGAGAGGGATTCTTCTACGAGCAGTACTTC
v_gene: TRBV28; d_gene: -; abundance: -; j_gene: TRBJ2-1; CDR3aa: CASSPGWRNNEQFF; CDR3nt: TGTGCCAGCAGTCCGGGGTGGCGGAACAATGAGCAGTTCTTC
v_gene: TRBV10-3; d_gene: -; abundance: -; j_gene: TRBJ1-1; CDR3aa: CATLFSQGTEAFF; CDR3nt: TGTGCCACCCTCTTCAGCCAGGGCACTGAAGCTTTCTTT
v_gene: TRBV7-9; d_gene: -; abundance: -; j_gene: TRBJ2-4; CDR3aa: CASSLGMSLDKNIQYF; CDR3nt: TGTGCCAGCAGCTTAGGCATGAGTCTTGACAAAAACATTCAGTACTTC
v_gene: TRBV9; d_gene: TRBD1; abundance: once; j_gene: TRBJ2-1; CDR3aa: CASSVMGQVIGQFF; CDR3nt: TGTGCCAGCAGCGTTATGGGACAGGTAATAGGGCAGTTCTTC
v_gene: TRBV9; d_gene: TRBD2; abundance: few; j_gene: TRBJ2-7; CDR3aa: CASSRMHGGSYEQYF; CDR3nt: TGTGCCAGCAGCAGGATGCACGGGGGGTCCTACGAGCAGTACTTC
v_gene: TRBV5-3; d_gene: TRBD1; abundance: -; j_gene: TRBJ1-6; CDR3aa: CARSWGQVNSPLHF; CDR3nt: TGTGCCAGAAGCTGGGGACAGGTTAATTCACCCCTCCACTTT
v_gene: TRBV11-2; d_gene: TRBD2; abundance: -; j_gene: TRBJ2-2; CDR3aa: CASSYRGLGGAELFF; CDR3nt: TGTGCCAGCAGCTATCGGGGACTAGGAGGAGCGGAGCTGTTTTTT
v_gene: TRBV27; d_gene: -; abundance: -; j_gene: TRBJ1-1; CDR3aa: CASSLGRPGGYATEAFF; CDR3nt: TGTGCCAGCAGTTTGGGGAGACCGGGAGGGTATGCCACTGAAGCTTTCTTT